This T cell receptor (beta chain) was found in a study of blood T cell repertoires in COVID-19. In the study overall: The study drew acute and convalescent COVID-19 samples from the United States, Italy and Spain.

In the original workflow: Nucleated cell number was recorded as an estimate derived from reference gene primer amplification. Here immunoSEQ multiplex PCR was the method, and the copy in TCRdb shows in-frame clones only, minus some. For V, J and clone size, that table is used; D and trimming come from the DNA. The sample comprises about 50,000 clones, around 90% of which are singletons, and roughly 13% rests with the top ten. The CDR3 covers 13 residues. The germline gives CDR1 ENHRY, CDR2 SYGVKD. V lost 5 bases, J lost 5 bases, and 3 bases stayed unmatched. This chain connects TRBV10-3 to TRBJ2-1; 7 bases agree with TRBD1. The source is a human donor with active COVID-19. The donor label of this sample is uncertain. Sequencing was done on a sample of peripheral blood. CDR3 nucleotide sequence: TGTGCCATCAGTCGGGACAGACACAATGAGCAGTTCTTC. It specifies CAISRDRHNEQFF.